These T cell receptor beta chains were read from a single sample in a study of blood T cell repertoires in COVID-19. TCRdb's copy holds only in-frame clones and misses some; the assay was immunoSEQ multiplex PCR. The repertoire has about 85,000 clones, around 88% of them found once; the top ten carry 5.4%. The sequencing sample was made of peripheral blood. Source of these receptors: a man in his sixties with acute or convalescent COVID-19. The CDR3 runs from the conserved cysteine through the conserved F or W. A D gene is named only where the DNA matches it firmly. Rows give clone size only sometimes, using once, few, many, or a class for an expanded clone.

size: -
length: 15
V: TRBV9
D: TRBD2
J: TRBJ2-5
CDR3: CASSWAGGLQETQYF
DNA: TGTGCCAGCAGCTGGGCGGGGGGGCTCCAGGAGACCCAGTACTTC

size: once
length: 18
V: TRBV18
D: TRBD1
J: TRBJ2-6
CDR3: CASSPQDRGYSGANVLTF
DNA: TGTGCCAGCTCACCACAAGACAGGGGCTACTCTGGGGCCAACGTCCTGACTTTC

size: -
length: 13
V: TRBV4-3
D: -
J: TRBJ2-2
CDR3: CASSPGLPGELFF
DNA: TGCGCCAGCAGCCCCGGACTGCCCGGGGAGCTGTTTTTT

size: -
length: 15
V: TRBV5-6
D: TRBD1
J: TRBJ2-3
CDR3: CASSLAGTATDTQYF
DNA: TGTGCCAGCAGCTTGGCTGGGACAGCCACAGATACGCAGTATTTT

size: -
length: 15
V: TRBV7-2
D: -
J: TRBJ2-7
CDR3: CASSLEIRQGYEQYF
DNA: TGTGCCAGCAGCTTAGAGATCCGGCAGGGTTACGAGCAGTACTTC

size: once
length: 15
V: TRBV19
D: -
J: TRBJ1-3
CDR3: CASSNPSGTGNTIYF
DNA: TGTGCCAGTAGTAACCCTTCGGGGACTGGAAACACCATATATTTT

size: -
length: 16
V: TRBV7-8
D: TRBD1
J: TRBJ1-5
CDR3: CASSLSGGAGNQPQHF
DNA: TGTGCCAGCAGCTTATCAGGGGGCGCGGGCAATCAGCCCCAGCATTTT

size: -
length: 13
V: TRBV5-1
D: -
J: TRBJ2-7
CDR3: CASSTDSSYEQYF
DNA: TGCGCCAGCAGCACCGACAGTTCCTACGAGCAGTACTTC

size: -
length: 15
V: TRBV9
D: -
J: TRBJ2-2
CDR3: CASSTRGQNTGELFF
DNA: TGTGCCAGCAGCACGAGAGGACAAAACACCGGGGAGCTGTTTTTT

size: -
length: 18
V: TRBV9
D: TRBD2
J: TRBJ2-1
CDR3: CASSVEGGLAGTYNEQFF
DNA: TGTGCCAGCAGCGTAGAAGGTGGACTAGCGGGGACCTACAATGAGCAGTTCTTC

size: -
length: 13
V: TRBV7-3
D: -
J: TRBJ2-2
CDR3: CASSLKGPGELFF
DNA: TGTGCCAGCAGCTTAAAGGGGCCCGGGGAGCTGTTTTTT

size: -
length: 17
V: TRBV10-2
D: -
J: TRBJ1-1
CDR3: CASSQGRAGAMNTEAFF
DNA: TGCGCCAGCAGCCAAGGCAGGGCAGGGGCCATGAACACTGAAGCTTTCTTT

size: -
length: 15
V: TRBV29-1
D: TRBD2
J: TRBJ2-3
CDR3: CSVEGTSGGTDTQYF
DNA: TGCAGCGTTGAGGGGACTAGCGGGGGGACAGATACGCAGTATTTT

size: -
length: 16
V: TRBV5-4
D: TRBD2
J: TRBJ2-2
CDR3: CASSLVAGVNTGELFF
DNA: TGTGCCAGCAGCTTGGTAGCGGGGGTTAATACCGGGGAGCTGTTTTTT

size: -
length: 13
V: TRBV7-2
D: -
J: TRBJ1-1
CDR3: CASSFSGDTEAFF
DNA: TGTGCCAGCAGCTTCTCAGGGGACACTGAAGCTTTCTTT

size: -
length: 14
V: TRBV27
D: -
J: TRBJ1-1
CDR3: CASRIGTLNTEAFF
DNA: TGTGCCAGCAGGATCGGGACATTGAACACTGAAGCTTTCTTT

size: -
length: 12
V: TRBV29-1
D: -
J: TRBJ2-1
CDR3: CSVDASYNEQFF
DNA: TGCAGCGTGGATGCTAGTTACAATGAGCAGTTCTTC

size: -
length: 14
V: TRBV29-1
D: TRBD2
J: TRBJ2-3
CDR3: CSVRASGGFDTQYF
DNA: TGCAGCGTGAGGGCGAGCGGGGGGTTTGATACGCAGTATTTT

size: -
length: 15
V: TRBV4-3
D: -
J: TRBJ2-7
CDR3: CASSQDPGSSYEQYF
DNA: TGCGCCAGCAGCCAAGATCCGGGGAGCTCCTACGAGCAGTACTTC

size: -
length: 16
V: TRBV18
D: TRBD2
J: TRBJ2-3
CDR3: CASSLRTSGDTDTQYF
DNA: TGTGCCAGCTCACTAAGGACTAGCGGGGACACAGATACGCAGTATTTT

size: -
length: 12
V: TRBV30
D: TRBD1
J: TRBJ2-5
CDR3: CAWTTGGETQYF
DNA: TGTGCCTGGACCACAGGGGGGGAGACCCAGTACTTC

size: -
length: 14
V: TRBV7-8
D: -
J: TRBJ1-6
CDR3: CASSPSGINSPLHF
DNA: TGTGCCAGCAGCCCGTCCGGGATTAATTCACCCCTCCACTTT

size: -
length: 13
V: TRBV7-3
D: TRBD1
J: TRBJ1-1
CDR3: CASSSGTGSEAFF
DNA: TGTGCCAGCAGCTCAGGGACAGGGTCTGAAGCTTTCTTT

size: -
length: 17
V: TRBV12-5
D: -
J: TRBJ2-7
CDR3: CASGSHPLRDNSYEQYF
DNA: TGTGCTAGTGGTTCACATCCCTTAAGGGACAACTCCTACGAGCAGTACTTC

size: -
length: 16
V: TRBV19
D: -
J: TRBJ1-5
CDR3: CASSPLGGGADQPQHF
DNA: TGTGCCAGTAGTCCCCTCGGGGGGGGCGCGGATCAGCCCCAGCATTTT

size: -
length: 11
V: TRBV12-3/TRBV12-4
D: -
J: TRBJ1-1
CDR3: CASSSNSEAFF
DNA: TGTGCCAGCAGTTCAAACAGCGAAGCTTTCTTT

size: -
length: 17
V: TRBV9
D: TRBD2
J: TRBJ2-1
CDR3: CASSVGRTSGVRDEQFF
DNA: TGTGCCAGCAGCGTAGGGCGGACTAGCGGGGTCCGCGATGAGCAGTTCTTC

size: -
length: 13
V: TRBV30
D: -
J: TRBJ2-7
CDR3: CAAHRGGTYEQYF
DNA: TGTGCCGCGCACAGGGGGGGAACCTACGAGCAGTACTTC

size: -
length: 13
V: TRBV6-5
D: TRBD1
J: TRBJ1-2
CDR3: CASRATGELGYTF
DNA: TGTGCCAGCAGGGCAACAGGGGAACTTGGCTACACCTTC

size: -
length: 14
V: TRBV5-1
D: TRBD2
J: TRBJ2-1
CDR3: CASSFATSDNEQFF
DNA: TGCGCCAGCAGCTTCGCGACTAGCGACAATGAGCAGTTCTTC

size: -
length: 13
V: TRBV4-3
D: TRBD2
J: TRBJ2-5
CDR3: CASSQGLAETQYF
DNA: TGCGCCAGCAGCCAAGGACTAGCGGAGACCCAGTACTTC

size: -
length: 10
V: TRBV20-1
D: -
J: TRBJ1-1
CDR3: CSAKDIEAFF
DNA: TGCAGTGCTAAGGACATCGAAGCTTTCTTT

size: -
length: 12
V: TRBV12-3/TRBV12-4
D: -
J: TRBJ1-2
CDR3: CASNQGGYGYTF
DNA: TGTGCCAGCAACCAAGGGGGCTATGGCTACACCTTC

size: -
length: 18
V: TRBV7-8
D: -
J: TRBJ1-1
CDR3: CASSPNPGQSLMNTEAFF
DNA: TGTGCCAGCAGTCCTAACCCCGGACAGTCCCTAATGAACACTGAAGCTTTCTTT

size: -
length: 16
V: TRBV6-5
D: TRBD2
J: TRBJ2-1
CDR3: CASSSLAGARYNEQFF
DNA: TGTGCCAGCAGTTCCCTAGCGGGAGCCCGATACAATGAGCAGTTCTTC

size: -
length: 10
V: TRBV30
D: -
J: TRBJ2-5
CDR3: CAWNGETQYF
DNA: TGTGCCTGGAACGGGGAGACCCAGTACTTC

size: -
length: 14
V: TRBV7-9
D: TRBD1
J: TRBJ2-7
CDR3: CASSSPTGEYEQYF
DNA: TGTGCCAGCAGCTCACCGACAGGGGAGTACGAGCAGTACTTC

size: once
length: 14
V: TRBV5-4
D: TRBD1
J: TRBJ1-1
CDR3: CASSLNRGLKEAFF
DNA: TGTGCCAGCAGCTTGAACAGGGGATTAAAGGAAGCTTTCTTT

size: once
length: 16
V: TRBV9
D: TRBD2
J: TRBJ2-7
CDR3: CASSVGGSGTTYEQYF
DNA: TGTGCCAGCAGCGTAGGAGGTAGCGGGACCACCTACGAGCAGTACTTC

size: -
length: 15
V: TRBV3-1/TRBV3-2
D: TRBD2
J: TRBJ2-5
CDR3: CASSPQTSGGVGQYF
DNA: TGTGCCAGCAGCCCGCAGACTAGCGGGGGGGTTGGGCAGTACTTC

size: -
length: 13
V: TRBV10-3
D: TRBD2
J: TRBJ2-1
CDR3: CAISVRRGDEQFF
DNA: TGTGCCATCAGTGTACGTCGGGGGGATGAGCAGTTCTTC